What follows describes a single T cell receptor beta chain. No antigen is known for it. There are 12 residues in the CDR3. Trimming removed 3 bases at V and 9 bases at J, with 9 bases between. CDR1 SGHTA and CDR2 FQGNSA come from the germline V gene. The entry originates in a study of shared clonotypes between healthy human individuals. On the study more broadly: Donor ages ranged 18 to 49 years: a couple of women, a few men.

Study-wide points: The naive CD4 repertoires of a few donors were compared, and around 4.9% of clonotypes were shared.

Clones were read by immunoSEQ multiplex PCR, and TCRdb kept only the in-frame ones, dropping some. Found here are millions of clones, around 90% of them singletons; the top ten hold around 0.15%. The sequence was obtained from a man between 18 and 29 years old in good health. This rearrangement joins TRBV7-2 to TRBJ2-1; no definite D call. The sequencing input was naive CD4+ T cells sorted from blood. The subset here: CD45RA+ positively selected. DNA for the CDR3: TGTGCCAGCAGCTTGACGAAGTTTGAGCAGTTCTTC. It codes for CASSLTKFEQFF.